Below, 17 T cell receptor beta chains from the same sample are listed, as sequenced in a study of chemoradiotherapy in HPV16-positive cancers. Repertoires were generated with immunoSEQ multiplex PCR, while TCRdb's copy carries only in-frame clones and drops some. The data show 20,000 to 25,000 clones, around nine tenths seen once. Sequenced here: blood, sampled from a patient who underwent chemoradiotherapy. All receptors derive from a human donor with HPV-associated anogenital cancer.

The genes are TRBV5-4 and TRBJ2-7; D possibly corresponds to TRBD1 (5 bases). The CDR3 totals 14 residues. Trimming cost V 0 bases and J 0 bases, with 7 bases left between them. Looked up from germline, CDR1 is SGHNT and CDR2 is YYREEE (reference sequence). CDR3 sequence: CASSLGQLSYEQYF. CDR3 DNA sequence: TGTGCCAGCAGCTTGGGACAGCTCTCCTACGAGCAGTACTTC.

This rearrangement joins TRBV15 to TRBJ2-3, with TRBD2 identical over 10 bases. Trimming removed 3 bases from V and 2 bases from J; junction bases left unmatched: 8. Looked up from germline, CDR1 is LNHNV and CDR2 is YYDKDF (reference sequence). The CDR3 has 17 residues. CDR3 DNA: TGTGCCACCAGCAGTTTAGCGGGGGGCCGTATCACAGATACGCAGTATTTT. Its protein is CATSSLAGGRITDTQYF.

The DNA of the CDR3 is TGTGCCAGCACCGTCGGAGGGTCCGGAAACACCATATATTTT. Residues: CASTVGGSGNTIYF. V usage is TRBV28 and J usage is TRBJ1-3, with D hard to call. Looked up from germline, CDR1 is MDHEN and CDR2 is SYDVKM. The CDR3 sequence is 14 residues long. Trimming removed 7 bases from V and 4 bases from J, with 14 bases in between.

V gene TRBV9 combines with J gene TRBJ2-2; no firm D call. CDR3 length: 14 amino acids. The germline CDR1 and CDR2 sequences are SGDLS and YYNGEE. Between the trimmed V and J ends, which lost 3 bases and 4 bases, there was a span of 10 bases. This CDR3 reads CASSAPSVTGELFF. CDR3 DNA sequence: TGTGCCAGCAGCGCCCCTTCGGTCACCGGGGAGCTGTTTTTT. Supplemented by reference TRBV9 and TRBJ2-2, the full variable domain reads DSGVTQTPKHLITATGQRVTLRCSPRSGDLSVYWYQQSLDQGLQFLIQYYNGEERAKGNILERFSAQQFPDLHSELNLSSLELGDSALYFCASSAPSVTGELFFGEGSRLTVL.

The rearrangement links TRBV29-1 to TRBJ2-1; D possibly matches TRBD1 or TRBD2 (7 bases each). The V end was cut by 6 bases, the J end by 0 bases, with 39 bases between. CDR3 size: 23 residues. Per the germline V gene, CDR1 is SQVTM and CDR2 is ANQGSEA. In DNA form, the CDR3 reads TGCAGCGTGCCAATAATAACCACTGCACAGGGGAGGGGTGTCGCAAGCTCCTACAATGAGCAGTTCTTC. It yields the protein CSVPIITTAQGRGVASSYNEQFF.

The chain is built from TRBV6-1 and TRBJ2-3, with D perhaps matching TRBD1 (5 bases). Germline V gene data show CDR1 as MNHNS and CDR2 as SASEGT. The CDR3 spans 14 residues. V lost 1 base and J lost 4, with 9 bases in between. The CDR3 loop is CASSEVQGSDTQYF. The CDR3, as DNA: TGTGCCAGCAGTGAAGTGCAGGGATCAGATACGCAGTATTTT.

The chain links TRBV18 to TRBJ2-5; D unresolved. CDR3 length: 13 residues. The V end lost 2 bases, the J end lost 1 base, and 5 bases lay between the germline ends. The germline gives CDR1 KGHSH, CDR2 LQKENI. The CDR3 sequence is CASSPNFQETQYF. CDR3 in DNA: TGTGCCAGCTCACCAAACTTCCAAGAGACCCAGTACTTC.

The chain joins TRBV6-1 to TRBJ1-5; unclear D gene. The germline V gene has CDR1 MNHNS and CDR2 SASEGT. The length of the CDR3 is 11 residues. The V end was cut by 7 bases, the J end by 4 bases, with 5 bases between. CDR3 loop: CASMSNQPQHF. CDR3 nucleotide sequence: TGTGCCAGCATGTCGAATCAGCCCCAGCATTTT.

This rearrangement joins TRBV9 to TRBJ2-2, with D unclear. Between the trimmed V and J ends, which lost 0 bases and 4 bases, there was a span of 13 bases. Germline loops: CDR1 SGDLS, CDR2 YYNGEE. The CDR3 covers 16 residues. CDR3 DNA: TGTGCCAGCAGCGTAGGGGGTTCCGCCGGCACCGGGGAGCTGTTTTTT. This translates into CASSVGGSAGTGELFF.

In its sample, this clone was seen once. The J gene is TRBJ2-2, the V gene TRBV18, with D hard to call. V shed 3 bases and J shed 6 bases, with 14 bases lying between them. The CDR3 length is 15 residues. Germline V lookup: CDR1 KGHSH, CDR2 LQKENI. The CDR3 DNA follows: TGTGCCAGCTCACCCGTGCTTGGAGTCTCCGGGGAGCTGTTTTTT. Residues: CASSPVLGVSGELFF.

The J gene is TRBJ1-4, the V gene TRBV2, with D unresolved. Germline CDR1 is SNHLY and CDR2 is FYNNEI. The ends were cut back, 10 bases at V and 7 bases at J, with 19 bases in the middle. This CDR3 spans 14 amino acids. The CDR3 sequence: CATTAEFEFEKLFF. The DNA for the CDR3 is TGTGCCACCACCGCGGAGTTCGAATTTGAAAAACTGTTTTTT.

The chain couples TRBV25-1 to TRBJ2-1; 7 bases are shared with TRBD2. The germline V gene encodes CDR1 MGHDK and CDR2 SYGVNS. The length of the CDR3 is 16 residues. With 6 bases clipped from V and 1 base from J, the junction kept 9 bases outside the gene matches. As DNA, the CDR3 is TGTGCCAGCAGGGGGGAGGGTCGGGGATCCTACAATGAGCAGTTCTTC. Encoded protein: CASRGEGRGSYNEQFF.

The chain carries TRBV13 and TRBJ2-1, with 13 bases that match TRBD2. The ends lost 2 bases at V and 8 bases at J; junction bases unmatched: 12. Germline values: CDR1 PRHDT, CDR2 FYEKMQ (reference sequence). CDR3 length equals 18 residues. The CDR3 loop reads CASSLFRLAGGMVDEQFF. CDR3 bases: TGTGCCAGCAGCTTATTCCGACTAGCGGGAGGAATGGTCGATGAGCAGTTCTTC.

The chain is built from TRBV9 and TRBJ1-2; D may be TRBD1 (6 bases). The CDR3 spans 16 residues. Trimming shortened V by 1 base and J by 2 bases, and 15 bases separated the two germline ends. Germline loops: CDR1 SGDLS, CDR2 YYNGEE. CDR3 in amino acids: CASSVQTGKGNYGYTF. The CDR3 DNA sequence: TGTGCCAGCAGCGTACAAACAGGGAAGGGAAACTATGGCTACACCTTC.

The V call is TRBV11-2, the J call TRBJ2-7, with D unresolved. CDR3 size: 14 residues. CDR1 and CDR2 (germline): SGHAT, FQNNGV. V was cut by 3 bases and J by 0 bases, with 9 bases left in between. The CDR3 loop reads CASSLSSASYEQYF. The CDR3, as DNA: TGTGCCAGCAGCTTGTCAAGCGCCTCCTACGAGCAGTACTTC.

This clone was counted once. This chain joins TRBV7-2 and TRBJ2-5; 9 bases fit TRBD1. V was pared by 1 base and J by 5 bases, with 5 bases of the junction left unmatched. CDR1 is SGHTA, CDR2 FQGNSA, per germline. CDR3 length: 15 amino acids. The CDR3 DNA follows: TGTGCCAGCAGCTTAGTTTCTGACAGGGGGGAGACCCAGTACTTC. Encoded protein: CASSLVSDRGETQYF.

The CDR3 DNA reads TGTGCCAGCAGTCCCATGTCTACAGGGAACTATGGCTACACCTTC. Translating gives CASSPMSTGNYGYTF. The chain recombines TRBV28 with TRBJ1-2; a weak D match, TRBD1 (6 bases). From germline, CDR1 is MDHEN and CDR2 SYDVKM. Trimming removed 5 bases at V and 2 bases at J, with 15 bases between. CDR3 length: 15 amino acids.